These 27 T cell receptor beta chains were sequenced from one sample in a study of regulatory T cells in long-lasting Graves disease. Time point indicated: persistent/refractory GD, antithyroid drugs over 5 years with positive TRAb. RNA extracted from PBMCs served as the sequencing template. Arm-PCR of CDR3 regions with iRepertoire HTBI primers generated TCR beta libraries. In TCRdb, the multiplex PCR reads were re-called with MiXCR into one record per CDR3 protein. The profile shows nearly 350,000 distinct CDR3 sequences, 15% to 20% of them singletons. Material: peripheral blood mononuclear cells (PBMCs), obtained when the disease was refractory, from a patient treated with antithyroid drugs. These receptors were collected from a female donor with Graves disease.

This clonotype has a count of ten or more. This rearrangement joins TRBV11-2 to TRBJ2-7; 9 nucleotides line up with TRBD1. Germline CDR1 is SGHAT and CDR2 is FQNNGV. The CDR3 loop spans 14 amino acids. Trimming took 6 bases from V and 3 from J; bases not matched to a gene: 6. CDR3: CASRKGGQGYEQYF. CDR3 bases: TGTGCCAGCAGGAAAGGGGGACAGGGCTACGAGCAGTACTTC.

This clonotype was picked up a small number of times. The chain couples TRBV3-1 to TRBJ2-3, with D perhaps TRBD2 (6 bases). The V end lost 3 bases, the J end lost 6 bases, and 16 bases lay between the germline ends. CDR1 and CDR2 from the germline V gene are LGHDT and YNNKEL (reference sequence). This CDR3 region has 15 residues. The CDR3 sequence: CASSHGGIVADTQYF. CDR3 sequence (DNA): TGTGCCAGCAGCCACGGCGGGATAGTAGCGGATACGCAGTATTTT.

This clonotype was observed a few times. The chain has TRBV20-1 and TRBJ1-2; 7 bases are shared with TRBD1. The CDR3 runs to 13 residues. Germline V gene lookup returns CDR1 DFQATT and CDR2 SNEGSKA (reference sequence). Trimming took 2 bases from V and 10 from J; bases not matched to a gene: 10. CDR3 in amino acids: CSARSTDRSDYTF. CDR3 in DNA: TGCAGTGCTAGATCGACGGACAGGTCAGACTACACCTTC.

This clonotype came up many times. This CDR3 reads CASSAIRDREGSYGYTF. DNA of the CDR3: TGTGCCAGTAGTGCCATCCGGGACAGGGAGGGGAGCTATGGCTACACCTTC. The chain employs TRBV19 and TRBJ1-2; 9 nucleotides match TRBD1. This CDR3 spans 17 amino acids. Per the germline V gene, CDR1 is LNHDA and CDR2 is SQIVND (reference sequence). V was clipped by 5 bases and J by 4 bases; unmatched bases: 14.

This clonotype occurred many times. CDR3 nucleotides: TGTGCCACCAGGCCAGGGAAGGGCATGAACACTGAAGCTTTCTTT. This sequence encodes CATRPGKGMNTEAFF. The V gene is TRBV24-1, the J gene TRBJ1-1; D may be TRBD1 (5 bases). Germline CDR1 KGHDR, CDR2 SFDVKD. The CDR3 contains 15 residues. V was cut by 7 bases and J by 0 bases, with 14 bases left in between.

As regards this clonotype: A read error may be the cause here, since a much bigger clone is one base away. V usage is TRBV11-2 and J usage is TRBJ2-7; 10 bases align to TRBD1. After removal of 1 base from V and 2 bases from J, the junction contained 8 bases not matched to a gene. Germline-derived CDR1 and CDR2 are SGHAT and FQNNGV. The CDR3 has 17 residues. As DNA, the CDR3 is TGTGCCAGCAGCTTAGGCCCGGGACAGGGGACAACCTACGAGCAGTACTTC. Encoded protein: CASSLGPGQGTTYEQYF.

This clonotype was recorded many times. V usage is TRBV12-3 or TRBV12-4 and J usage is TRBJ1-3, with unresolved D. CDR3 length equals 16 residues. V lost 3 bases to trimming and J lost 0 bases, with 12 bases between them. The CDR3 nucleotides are TGTGCCAGCAGTTTTTATGAGCCCAGCTCTGGAAACACCATATATTTT. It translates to CASSFYEPSSGNTIYF.

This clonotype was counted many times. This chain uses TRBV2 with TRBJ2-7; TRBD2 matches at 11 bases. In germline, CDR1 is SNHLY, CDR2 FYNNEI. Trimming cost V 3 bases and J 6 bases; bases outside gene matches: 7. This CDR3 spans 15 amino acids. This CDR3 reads CASSDSLAGVTEQYF. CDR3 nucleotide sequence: TGTGCCAGCAGTGACTCACTAGCGGGAGTAACCGAGCAGTACTTC.

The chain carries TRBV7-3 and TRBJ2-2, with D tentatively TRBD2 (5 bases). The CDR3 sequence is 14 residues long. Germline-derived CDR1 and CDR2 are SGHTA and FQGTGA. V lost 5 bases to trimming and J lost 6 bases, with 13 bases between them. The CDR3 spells CASSQMPEAGELFF. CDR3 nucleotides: TGTGCCAGCAGCCAAATGCCGGAGGCCGGGGAGCTGTTTTTT.

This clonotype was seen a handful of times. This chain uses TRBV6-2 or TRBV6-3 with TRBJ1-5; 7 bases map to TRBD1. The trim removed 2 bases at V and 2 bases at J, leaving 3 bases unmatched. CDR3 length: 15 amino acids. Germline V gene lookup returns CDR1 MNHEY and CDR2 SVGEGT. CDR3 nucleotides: TGTGCCAGCAGTTACACCGGGACAGGCAATCAGCCCCAGCATTTT. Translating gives CASSYTGTGNQPQHF.

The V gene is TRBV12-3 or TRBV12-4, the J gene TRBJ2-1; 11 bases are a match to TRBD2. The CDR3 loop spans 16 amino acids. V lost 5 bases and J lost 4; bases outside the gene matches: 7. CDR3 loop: CASSPPGLAAYNEQFF. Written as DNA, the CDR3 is TGTGCCAGCAGTCCTCCGGGACTAGCGGCTTACAATGAGCAGTTCTTC.

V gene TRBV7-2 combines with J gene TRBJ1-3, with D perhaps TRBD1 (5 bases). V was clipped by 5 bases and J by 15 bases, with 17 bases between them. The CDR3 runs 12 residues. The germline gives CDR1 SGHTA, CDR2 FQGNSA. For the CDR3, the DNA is TGTGCCAGCAGCAGGGGAGACCGCCTTACATATTTT. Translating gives CASSRGDRLTYF.

The CDR3 protein is CASSYSGGTGTEAFF. CDR3 nucleotides: TGTGCCAGCAGTTACTCTGGGGGAACGGGCACTGAAGCTTTCTTT. This chain uses TRBV6-9 with TRBJ1-1; maybe TRBD1 (5 bases). Germline loops: CDR1 MNHGY, CDR2 SVAAGI. The CDR3 sequence is 15 residues long. Trimming left V 3 bases short and J 4 bases short, with 15 bases between.

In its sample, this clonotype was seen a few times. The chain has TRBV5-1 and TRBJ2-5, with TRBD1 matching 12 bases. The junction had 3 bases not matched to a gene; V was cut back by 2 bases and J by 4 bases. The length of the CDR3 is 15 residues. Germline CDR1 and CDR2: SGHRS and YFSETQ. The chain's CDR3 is CASSFGTGGPETQYF. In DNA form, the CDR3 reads TGCGCCAGCAGCTTCGGGACAGGGGGCCCAGAGACCCAGTACTTC.

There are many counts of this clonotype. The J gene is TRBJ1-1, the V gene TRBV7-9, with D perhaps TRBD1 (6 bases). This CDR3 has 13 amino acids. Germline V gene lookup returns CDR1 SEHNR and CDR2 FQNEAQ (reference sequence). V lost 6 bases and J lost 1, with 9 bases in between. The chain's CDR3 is CASRGAANTEAFF. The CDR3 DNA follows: TGTGCCAGCAGGGGGGCGGCGAACACTGAAGCTTTCTTT.

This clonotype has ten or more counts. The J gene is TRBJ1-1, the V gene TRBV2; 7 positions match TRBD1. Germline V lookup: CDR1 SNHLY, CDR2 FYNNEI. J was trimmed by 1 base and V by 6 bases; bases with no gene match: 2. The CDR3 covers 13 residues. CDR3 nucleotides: TGTGCCAGCAGCCGGGACAGGAACACTGAAGCTTTCTTT. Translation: CASSRDRNTEAFF.

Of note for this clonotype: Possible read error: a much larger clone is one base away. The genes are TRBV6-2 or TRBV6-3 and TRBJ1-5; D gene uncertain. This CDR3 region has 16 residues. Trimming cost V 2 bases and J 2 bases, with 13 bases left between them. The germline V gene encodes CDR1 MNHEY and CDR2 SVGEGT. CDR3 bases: TGTGCCAGCAGTTACAGGCGGATACTGGGCAATCAGCCCCAGCATTTT. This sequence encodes CASSYRRILGNQPQHF.

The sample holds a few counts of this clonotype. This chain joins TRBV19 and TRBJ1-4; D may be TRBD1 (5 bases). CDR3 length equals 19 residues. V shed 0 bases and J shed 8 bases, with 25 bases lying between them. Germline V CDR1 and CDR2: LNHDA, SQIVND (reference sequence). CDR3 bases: TGTGCCAGTAGTATAGATCTGGCCACTCGCACGGCTCCAGGGGAAAAACTGTTTTTT. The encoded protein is CASSIDLATRTAPGEKLFF.

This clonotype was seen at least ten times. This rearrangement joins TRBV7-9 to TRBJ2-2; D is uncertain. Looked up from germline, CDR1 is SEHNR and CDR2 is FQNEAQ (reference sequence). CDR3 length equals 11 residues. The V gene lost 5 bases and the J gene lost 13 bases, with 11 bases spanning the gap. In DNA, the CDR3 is TGTGCCAGCAGCCCCCCGGGCCCGCTGTTTTTT. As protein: CASSPPGPLFF.

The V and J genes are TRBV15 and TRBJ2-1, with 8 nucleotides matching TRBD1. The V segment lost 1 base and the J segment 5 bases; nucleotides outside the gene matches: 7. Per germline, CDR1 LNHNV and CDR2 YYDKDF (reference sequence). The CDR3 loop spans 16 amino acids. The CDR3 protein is CATSRGQGLGHNEQFF. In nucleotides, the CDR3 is TGTGCCACCAGCAGAGGACAGGGGTTGGGGCACAATGAGCAGTTCTTC.

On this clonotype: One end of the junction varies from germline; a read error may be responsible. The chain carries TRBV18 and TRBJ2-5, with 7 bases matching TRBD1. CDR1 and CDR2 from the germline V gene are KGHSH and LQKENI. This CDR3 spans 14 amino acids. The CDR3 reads CAGSPRQGAETQYF. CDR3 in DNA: TGTGCCGGCTCACCTAGACAGGGTGCAGAGACCCAGTACTTC.

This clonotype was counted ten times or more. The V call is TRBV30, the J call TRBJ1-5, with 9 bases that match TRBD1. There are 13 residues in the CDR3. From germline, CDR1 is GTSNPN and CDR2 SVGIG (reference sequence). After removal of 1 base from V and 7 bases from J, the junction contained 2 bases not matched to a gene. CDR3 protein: CAWSEGQGQPQHF. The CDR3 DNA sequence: TGTGCCTGGAGTGAGGGACAGGGCCAGCCCCAGCATTTT.

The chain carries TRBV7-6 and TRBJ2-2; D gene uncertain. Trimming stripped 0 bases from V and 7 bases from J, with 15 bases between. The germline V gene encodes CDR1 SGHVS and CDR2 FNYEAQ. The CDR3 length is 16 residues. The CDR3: CASSLALVGKGGELFF. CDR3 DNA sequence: TGTGCCAGCAGCTTAGCGCTCGTGGGGAAGGGCGGGGAGCTGTTTTTT.

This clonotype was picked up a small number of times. The CDR3 DNA is TGTGCCCCACAGCCAAGCCCAGGGAATCCGAACACTGAAGCTTTCTTT. It specifies CAPQPSPGNPNTEAFF. The chain uses TRBV10-3 and TRBJ1-1, with a weak D call TRBD1 (5 bases). Per germline, CDR1 ENHRY and CDR2 SYGVKD. CDR3 size: 16 residues. Trimming shortened V by 11 bases and J by 1 base, and 23 bases separated the two germline ends.

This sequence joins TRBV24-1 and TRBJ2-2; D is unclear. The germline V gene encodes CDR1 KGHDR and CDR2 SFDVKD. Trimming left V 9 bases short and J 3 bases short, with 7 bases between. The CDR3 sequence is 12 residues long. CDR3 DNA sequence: TGTGCCACCCTGGCTCACACCGGGGAGCTGTTTTTT. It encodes CATLAHTGELFF.

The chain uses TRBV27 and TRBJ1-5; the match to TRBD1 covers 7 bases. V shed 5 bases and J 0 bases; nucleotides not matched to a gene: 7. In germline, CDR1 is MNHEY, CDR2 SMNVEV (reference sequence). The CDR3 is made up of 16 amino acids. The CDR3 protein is CASSRGTVSSNQPQHF. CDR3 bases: TGTGCCAGCAGTCGCGGGACAGTAAGTAGCAATCAGCCCCAGCATTTT.

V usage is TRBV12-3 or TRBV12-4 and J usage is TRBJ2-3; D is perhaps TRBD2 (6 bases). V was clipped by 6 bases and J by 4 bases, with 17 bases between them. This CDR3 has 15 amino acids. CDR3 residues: CASRGSGSSPDTQYF. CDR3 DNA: TGTGCCAGCAGAGGCAGCGGGTCTTCCCCAGATACGCAGTATTTT.